The rows below give T cell receptor beta chains drawn from one sample of a study of PD-L1 blockade in urothelial cancer. Only in-frame clones appear in the TCRdb table, and some are missing; sequencing was by immunoSEQ multiplex PCR. The sample holds more than 55,000 clones; over 75% are singletons and the top ten take roughly 1.6%. The sequenced sample was PBMCs, obtained around atezolizumab (anti-PD-L1) treatment. The source is a man aged 65-85 years with urothelial cancer. The CDR3 runs from the conserved cysteine through the conserved F or W. A D gene is named only where the DNA matches it firmly. Clone size is shown for a subset of rows, as once, few, many or a class of expanded clone.

j_call: TRBJ1-2
clone_size: -
v_call: TRBV4-2
d_call: TRBD1
cdr3_nt: TGTGCCAGCAGCCACCCGGGACAGGGGACAAGTGGCTACACCTTC
cdr3_aa: CASSHPGQGTSGYTF

j_call: TRBJ2-5
clone_size: -
v_call: TRBV28
d_call: TRBD1
cdr3_nt: TGTGCCAGCAGCTTGGGACAGACAAAGGGAGAGACCCAGTACTTC
cdr3_aa: CASSLGQTKGETQYF

j_call: TRBJ1-2
clone_size: -
v_call: TRBV7-8
d_call: -
cdr3_nt: TGTGCCAGCAGCTTAGACGGGACACCAGGACTGTATGGCTACACCTTC
cdr3_aa: CASSLDGTPGLYGYTF

j_call: TRBJ2-1
clone_size: -
v_call: TRBV4-3
d_call: -
cdr3_nt: TGCGCCAGCAGCCACGCCGGGGCGGAGCGGGTTACGCACAATGAGCAGTTCTTC
cdr3_aa: CASSHAGAERVTHNEQFF

j_call: TRBJ1-2
clone_size: -
v_call: TRBV28
d_call: -
cdr3_nt: TGTGCCAGCAGTTCGGCCACAGTCATGCTTAACTATGGCTACACCTTC
cdr3_aa: CASSSATVMLNYGYTF

j_call: TRBJ2-7
clone_size: -
v_call: TRBV11-2
d_call: TRBD1
cdr3_nt: TGTGCCAGCAGAAACGGGACAGGGAACTCCTACGAGCAGTACTTC
cdr3_aa: CASRNGTGNSYEQYF

j_call: TRBJ2-7
clone_size: -
v_call: TRBV29-1
d_call: TRBD2
cdr3_nt: TGCAGCGTTGAATTTTCTAGCGGGATAAGCGAGCAGTACTTC
cdr3_aa: CSVEFSSGISEQYF

j_call: TRBJ1-1
clone_size: -
v_call: TRBV11-2
d_call: -
cdr3_nt: TGTGCCAGCAGCTTACGAGCGGACCCCTTGAAGAACGCTGAAGCTTTCTTT
cdr3_aa: CASSLRADPLKNAEAFF

j_call: TRBJ2-5
clone_size: -
v_call: TRBV4-1
d_call: -
cdr3_nt: TGCGCCAGCAGCCAAGATAGTCGCCCATCGGGACAGTTCATTAGGGGGGAAGAGACCCAGTACTTC
cdr3_aa: CASSQDSRPSGQFIRGEETQYF

j_call: TRBJ1-3
clone_size: -
v_call: TRBV15
d_call: TRBD1
cdr3_nt: TGTGCCACCAGCAGAGACAGGGGGCCGTACACCATATATTTT
cdr3_aa: CATSRDRGPYTIYF

j_call: TRBJ1-2
clone_size: -
v_call: TRBV28
d_call: TRBD1
cdr3_nt: TGTGCCAGCAGTTACGGACAGGGCAACTATGGCTACACCTTC
cdr3_aa: CASSYGQGNYGYTF

j_call: TRBJ2-2
clone_size: -
v_call: TRBV5-1
d_call: -
cdr3_nt: TGCGCCAGTCGACAGGTTCTAAGCGGGGAGCTGTTTTTT
cdr3_aa: CASRQVLSGELFF

j_call: TRBJ2-1
clone_size: -
v_call: TRBV7-7
d_call: TRBD2
cdr3_nt: TGTGCCAGCAGCACACGACACGGGGGGAATGAGCAGTTCTTC
cdr3_aa: CASSTRHGGNEQFF

j_call: TRBJ2-4
clone_size: -
v_call: TRBV7-8
d_call: -
cdr3_nt: TGTGCCAGCAGCTTAGTAGTCGGGACTGGAAACATTCAGTACTTC
cdr3_aa: CASSLVVGTGNIQYF

j_call: TRBJ1-2
clone_size: -
v_call: TRBV5-4
d_call: -
cdr3_nt: TGTGCCAGCAGCCAGGAGAACGGAGGGAACTATGGCTACACCTTC
cdr3_aa: CASSQENGGNYGYTF

j_call: TRBJ1-2
clone_size: -
v_call: TRBV28
d_call: TRBD1
cdr3_nt: TGTGCCAGCAGATACAGGGACAGCGGGAGACACTATGGCTACACCTTC
cdr3_aa: CASRYRDSGRHYGYTF

j_call: TRBJ2-7
clone_size: -
v_call: TRBV28
d_call: -
cdr3_nt: TGTGCCAGCAGTTCTGAAGCGGATCAGTACTTC
cdr3_aa: CASSSEADQYF

j_call: TRBJ2-2
clone_size: few
v_call: TRBV7-2
d_call: -
cdr3_nt: TGTGCCAGCACCGGGTCGAACACCGGGGAGCTGTTTTTT
cdr3_aa: CASTGSNTGELFF

j_call: TRBJ2-3
clone_size: -
v_call: TRBV2
d_call: TRBD2
cdr3_nt: TGTGCCAGCAGTGACGGGACTAGCGCTCCAGATACGCAGTATTTT
cdr3_aa: CASSDGTSAPDTQYF

j_call: TRBJ2-7
clone_size: once
v_call: TRBV5-1
d_call: -
cdr3_nt: TGCGCCAGCAGCTTGGGGGGTAGCGGAGACTACGAGCAGTACTTC
cdr3_aa: CASSLGGSGDYEQYF

j_call: TRBJ1-1
clone_size: -
v_call: TRBV10-3
d_call: -
cdr3_nt: TGTGCCATCAGCAGGGGCAAAGAAGCTTTCTTT
cdr3_aa: CAISRGKEAFF

j_call: TRBJ1-5
clone_size: many
v_call: TRBV5-1
d_call: -
cdr3_nt: TGCGCCAGCAGCTTATCGGGGGTTAATCAGCCCCAGCATTTT
cdr3_aa: CASSLSGVNQPQHF

j_call: TRBJ1-3
clone_size: few
v_call: TRBV5-5
d_call: TRBD1
cdr3_nt: TGTGCCAGCAGCTTGAGGGACAGCGGCCTCTCTGGAAACACCATATATTTT
cdr3_aa: CASSLRDSGLSGNTIYF

j_call: TRBJ2-1
clone_size: -
v_call: TRBV7-6
d_call: -
cdr3_nt: TGTGCCAGCAGCTTAGTAGAGAGCTCCTACAATGAGCAGTTCTTC
cdr3_aa: CASSLVESSYNEQFF

j_call: TRBJ1-2
clone_size: -
v_call: TRBV27
d_call: -
cdr3_nt: TGTGCCAGCAGTCACGGACAGTCCTATGGCTACACCTTC
cdr3_aa: CASSHGQSYGYTF

j_call: TRBJ2-5
clone_size: -
v_call: TRBV2
d_call: TRBD2
cdr3_nt: TGTGCCAGCAGCTCCGAAGGGACTAGCGGTCTCGAGACCCAGTACTTC
cdr3_aa: CASSSEGTSGLETQYF

j_call: TRBJ2-3
clone_size: -
v_call: TRBV5-1
d_call: TRBD2
cdr3_nt: TGCGCCAGCAGCTTGGCTCTAGCGGGAGTCCTCACAGATACGCAGTATTTT
cdr3_aa: CASSLALAGVLTDTQYF

j_call: TRBJ1-1
clone_size: -
v_call: TRBV5-1
d_call: TRBD1
cdr3_nt: TGCGCCAGCAGCTTGGATGGAGGGGGCCCCGCTTTCTTT
cdr3_aa: CASSLDGGGPAFF

j_call: TRBJ2-1
clone_size: -
v_call: TRBV5-1
d_call: TRBD2
cdr3_nt: TGCGCCAGCAGAAGTGCGGGAGGCTTCGGTGAGCAGTTCTTC
cdr3_aa: CASRSAGGFGEQFF

j_call: TRBJ1-5
clone_size: -
v_call: TRBV18
d_call: TRBD1
cdr3_nt: TGTGCCAGCTCACCGGCCCGGGACAGGGAGAATCAGCCCCAGCATTTT
cdr3_aa: CASSPARDRENQPQHF

j_call: TRBJ1-2
clone_size: once
v_call: TRBV11-2
d_call: -
cdr3_nt: TGTGCCAGCAGCTTAGATTTCGGGGGCTACACCTTC
cdr3_aa: CASSLDFGGYTF

j_call: TRBJ2-1
clone_size: -
v_call: TRBV9
d_call: -
cdr3_nt: TGTGCCAGCAGCGTGGGGCCCGGACCCTCCTACAATGAGCAGTTCTTC
cdr3_aa: CASSVGPGPSYNEQFF